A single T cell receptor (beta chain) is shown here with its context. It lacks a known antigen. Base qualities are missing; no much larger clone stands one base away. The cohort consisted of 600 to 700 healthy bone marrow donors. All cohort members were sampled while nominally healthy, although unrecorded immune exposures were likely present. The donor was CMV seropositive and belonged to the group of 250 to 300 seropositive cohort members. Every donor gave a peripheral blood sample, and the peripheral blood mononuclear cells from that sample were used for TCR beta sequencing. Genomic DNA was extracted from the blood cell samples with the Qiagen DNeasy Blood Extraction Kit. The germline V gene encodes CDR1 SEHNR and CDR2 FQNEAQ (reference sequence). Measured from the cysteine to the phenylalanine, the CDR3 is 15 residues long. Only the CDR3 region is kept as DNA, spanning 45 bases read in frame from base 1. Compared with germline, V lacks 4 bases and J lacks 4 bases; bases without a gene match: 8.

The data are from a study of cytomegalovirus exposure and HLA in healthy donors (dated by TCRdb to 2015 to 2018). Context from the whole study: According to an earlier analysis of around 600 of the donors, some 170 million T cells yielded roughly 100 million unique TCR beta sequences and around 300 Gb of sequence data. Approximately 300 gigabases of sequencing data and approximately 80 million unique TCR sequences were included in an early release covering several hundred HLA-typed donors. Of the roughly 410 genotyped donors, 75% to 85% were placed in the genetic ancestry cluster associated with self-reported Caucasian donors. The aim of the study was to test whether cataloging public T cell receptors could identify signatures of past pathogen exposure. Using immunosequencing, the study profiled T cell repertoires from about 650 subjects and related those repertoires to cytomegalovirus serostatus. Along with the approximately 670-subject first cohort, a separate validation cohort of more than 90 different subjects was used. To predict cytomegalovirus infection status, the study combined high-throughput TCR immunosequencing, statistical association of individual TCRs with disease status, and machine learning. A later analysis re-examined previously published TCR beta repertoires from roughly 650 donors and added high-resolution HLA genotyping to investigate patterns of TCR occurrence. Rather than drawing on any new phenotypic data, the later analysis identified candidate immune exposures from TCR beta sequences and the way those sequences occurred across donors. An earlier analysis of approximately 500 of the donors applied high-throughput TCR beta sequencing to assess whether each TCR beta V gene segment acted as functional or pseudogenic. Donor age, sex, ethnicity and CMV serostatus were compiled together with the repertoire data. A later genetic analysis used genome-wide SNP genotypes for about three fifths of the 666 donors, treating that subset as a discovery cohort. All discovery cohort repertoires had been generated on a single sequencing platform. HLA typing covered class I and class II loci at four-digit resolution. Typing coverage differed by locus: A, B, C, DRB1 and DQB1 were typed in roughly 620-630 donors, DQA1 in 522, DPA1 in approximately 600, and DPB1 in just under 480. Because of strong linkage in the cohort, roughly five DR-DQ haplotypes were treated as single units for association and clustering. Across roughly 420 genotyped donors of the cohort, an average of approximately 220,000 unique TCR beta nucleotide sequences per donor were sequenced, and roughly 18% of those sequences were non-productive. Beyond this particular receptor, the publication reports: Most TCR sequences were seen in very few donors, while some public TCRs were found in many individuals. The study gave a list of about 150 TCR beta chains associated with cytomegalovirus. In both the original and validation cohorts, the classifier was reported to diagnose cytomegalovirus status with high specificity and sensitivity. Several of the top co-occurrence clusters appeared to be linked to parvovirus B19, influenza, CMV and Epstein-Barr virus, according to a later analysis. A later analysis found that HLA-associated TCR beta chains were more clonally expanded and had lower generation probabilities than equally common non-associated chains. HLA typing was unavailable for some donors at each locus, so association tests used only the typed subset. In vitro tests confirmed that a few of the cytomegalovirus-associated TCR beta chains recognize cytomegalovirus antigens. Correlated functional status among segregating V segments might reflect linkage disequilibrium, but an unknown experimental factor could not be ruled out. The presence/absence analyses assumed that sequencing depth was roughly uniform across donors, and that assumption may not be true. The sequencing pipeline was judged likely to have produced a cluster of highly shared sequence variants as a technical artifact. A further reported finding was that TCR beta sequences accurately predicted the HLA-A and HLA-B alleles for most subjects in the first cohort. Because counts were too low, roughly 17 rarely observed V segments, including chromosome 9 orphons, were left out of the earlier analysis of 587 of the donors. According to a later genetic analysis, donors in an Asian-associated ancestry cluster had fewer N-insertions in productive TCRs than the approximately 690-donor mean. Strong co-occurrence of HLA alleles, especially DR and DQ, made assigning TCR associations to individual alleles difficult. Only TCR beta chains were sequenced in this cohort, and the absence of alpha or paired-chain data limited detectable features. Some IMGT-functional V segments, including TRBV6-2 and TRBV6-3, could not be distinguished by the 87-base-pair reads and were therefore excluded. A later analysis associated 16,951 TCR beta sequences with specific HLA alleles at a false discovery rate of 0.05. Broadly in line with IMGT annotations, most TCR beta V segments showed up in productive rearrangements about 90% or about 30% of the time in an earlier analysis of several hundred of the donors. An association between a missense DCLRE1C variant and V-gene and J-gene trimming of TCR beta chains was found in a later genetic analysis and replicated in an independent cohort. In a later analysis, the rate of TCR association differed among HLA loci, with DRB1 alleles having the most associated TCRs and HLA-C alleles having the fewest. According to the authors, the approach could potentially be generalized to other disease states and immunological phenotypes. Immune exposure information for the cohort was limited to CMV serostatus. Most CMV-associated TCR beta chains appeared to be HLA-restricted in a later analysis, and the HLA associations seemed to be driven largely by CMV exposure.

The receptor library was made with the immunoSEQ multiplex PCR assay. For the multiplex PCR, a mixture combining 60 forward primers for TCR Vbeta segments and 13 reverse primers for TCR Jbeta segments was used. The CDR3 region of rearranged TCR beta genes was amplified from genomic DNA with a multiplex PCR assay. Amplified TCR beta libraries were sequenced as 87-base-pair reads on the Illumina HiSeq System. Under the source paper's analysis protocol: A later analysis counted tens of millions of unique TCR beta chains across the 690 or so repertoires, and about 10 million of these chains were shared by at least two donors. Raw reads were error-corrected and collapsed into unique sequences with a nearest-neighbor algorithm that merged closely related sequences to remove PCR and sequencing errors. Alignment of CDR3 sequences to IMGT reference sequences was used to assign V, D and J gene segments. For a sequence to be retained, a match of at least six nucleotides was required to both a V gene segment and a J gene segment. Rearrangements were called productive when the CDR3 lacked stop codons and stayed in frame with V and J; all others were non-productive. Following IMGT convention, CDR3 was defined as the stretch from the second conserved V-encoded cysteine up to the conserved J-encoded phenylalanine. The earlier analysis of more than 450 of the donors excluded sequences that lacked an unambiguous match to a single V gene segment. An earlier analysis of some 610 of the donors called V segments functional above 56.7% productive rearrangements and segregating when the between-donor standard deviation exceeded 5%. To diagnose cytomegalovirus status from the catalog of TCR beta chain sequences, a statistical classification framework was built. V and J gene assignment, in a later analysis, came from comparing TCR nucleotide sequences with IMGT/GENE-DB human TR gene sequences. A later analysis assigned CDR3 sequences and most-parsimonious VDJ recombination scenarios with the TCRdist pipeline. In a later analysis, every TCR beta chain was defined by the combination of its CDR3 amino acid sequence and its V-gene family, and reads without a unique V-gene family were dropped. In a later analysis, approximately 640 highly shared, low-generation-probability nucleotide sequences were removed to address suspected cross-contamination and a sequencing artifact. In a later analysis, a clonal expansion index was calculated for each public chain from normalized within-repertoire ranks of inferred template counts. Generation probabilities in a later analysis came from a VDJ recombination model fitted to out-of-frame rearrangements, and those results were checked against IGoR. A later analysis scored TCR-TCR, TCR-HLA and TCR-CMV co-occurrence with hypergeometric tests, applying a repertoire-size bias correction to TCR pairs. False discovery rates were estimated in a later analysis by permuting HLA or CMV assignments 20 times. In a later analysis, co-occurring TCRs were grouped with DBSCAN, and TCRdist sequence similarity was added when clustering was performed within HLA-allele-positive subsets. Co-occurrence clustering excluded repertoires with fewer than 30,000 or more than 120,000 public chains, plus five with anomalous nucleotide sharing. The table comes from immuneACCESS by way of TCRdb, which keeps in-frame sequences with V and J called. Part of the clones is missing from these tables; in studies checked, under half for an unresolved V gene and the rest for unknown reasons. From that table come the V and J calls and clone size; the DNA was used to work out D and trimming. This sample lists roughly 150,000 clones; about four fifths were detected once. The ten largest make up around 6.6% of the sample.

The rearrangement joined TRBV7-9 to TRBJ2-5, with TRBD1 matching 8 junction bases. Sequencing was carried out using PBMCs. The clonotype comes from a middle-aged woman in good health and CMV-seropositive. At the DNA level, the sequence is TGTGCCAGCAGCTACCGGACAGGGTATAGAGAGACCCAGTACTTC. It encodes CASSYRTGYRETQYF.